This TCR beta chain is from a study of blood T cell repertoires in COVID-19. As for the study in general: Some COVID-19 samples were acute and others convalescent; all came from the United States, Italy and Spain. From T cells, B-cell-depleted T cells, or PBMCs came the material, which was cDNA or gDNA.

A Seattle source enrolled patients during active infection and followed them longitudinally. V lost 2 bases and J 5 bases, leaving 9 bases between the germline ends. There are 13 residues in the CDR3. The germline CDR1 and CDR2 sequences are KGHSH and LQKENI. Authors' analysis steps: Using reference gene primer amplification, nucleated cell counts were estimated. Only in-frame clones appear in the TCRdb table, and some are missing; sequencing was by immunoSEQ multiplex PCR. V and J calls and clone size are copied from that table; D and trimming were computed from the DNA. The data contain under 250,000 clones, 86% of them singletons.

The chain links TRBV18 to TRBJ1-1, with D maybe TRBD1 (6 bases). Sequencing used peripheral blood. The receptor's source is a woman older than 75 with COVID-19, enrolled during active disease. CDR3 coding DNA: TGTGCCAGCTCACCAGTACAGGGAACTGAAGCTTTCTTT. Translation: CASSPVQGTEAFF.